The T cell receptor (beta chain) under discussion was sequenced for a study of graft-versus-host responses after intestinal transplantation. Across the whole study: Every recipient had anti-thymocyte globulin induction and three to four years of tacrolimus plus steroids.

V was cut by 3 bases and J by 5 bases, with 8 bases left in between. The CDR3 runs to 13 residues. Germline CDR1 is LGHNT and CDR2 is FRNRAP. The assay was immunoSEQ multiplex PCR, and TCRdb's table has in-frame clones only and misses some. Seen here are approximately 93,000 clones, 85% to 95% observed once, and the top ten hold approximately 0.064%. Points on this clone: Its specificity is unknown.

The sequenced sample was unstimulated CD8+ T cells sorted from spleen or lymph node cells, obtained before transplant. The V gene is TRBV12-5, the J gene TRBJ2-1; D may be TRBD2 (6 bases). The sequence came from a human donor who was the organ donor for an intestinal transplant. CDR3 loop: CASGFGGNNEQFF. For the CDR3, the DNA is TGTGCTAGTGGTTTCGGCGGGAACAATGAGCAGTTCTTC. The whole variable domain, filled in from reference TRBV12-5 and TRBJ2-1, reads DARVTQTPRHKVTEMGQEVTMRCQPILGHNTVFWYRQTMMQGLELLAYFRNRAPLDDSGMPKDRFSAEMPDATLATLKIQPSEPRDSAVYFCASGFGGNNEQFFGPGTRLTVL.